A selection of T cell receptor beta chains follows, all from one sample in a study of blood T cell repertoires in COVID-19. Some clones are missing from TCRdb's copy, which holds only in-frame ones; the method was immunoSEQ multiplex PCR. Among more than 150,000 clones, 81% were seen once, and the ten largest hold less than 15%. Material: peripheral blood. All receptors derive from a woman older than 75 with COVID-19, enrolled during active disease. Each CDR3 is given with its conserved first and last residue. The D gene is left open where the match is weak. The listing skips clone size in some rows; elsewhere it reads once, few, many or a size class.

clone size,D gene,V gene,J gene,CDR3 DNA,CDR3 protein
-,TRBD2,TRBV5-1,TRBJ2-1,TGCGCCAGCAGTGGGCTAGCGGGGGGCCAAACCCAGAGCTCCTACAATGAGCAGTTCTTC,CASSGLAGGQTQSSYNEQFF
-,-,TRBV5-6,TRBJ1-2,TGTGCCAGCAGCTCCCAGCGAGACTATGGCTACACCTTC,CASSSQRDYGYTF
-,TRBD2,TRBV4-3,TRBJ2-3,TGCGCCAGCAGCCAAGGGACTAGCGGGGCAGATACGCAGTATTTT,CASSQGTSGADTQYF
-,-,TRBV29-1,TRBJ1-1,TGCAGCGTTGTGGCCACTGAAGCTTTCTTT,CSVVATEAFF
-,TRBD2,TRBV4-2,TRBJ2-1,TGTGCCAGCAGCCAAGGTGGCGGGAGTCAAAATTACAATGAGCAGTTCTTC,CASSQGGGSQNYNEQFF
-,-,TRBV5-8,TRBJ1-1,TGTGCCAGCAGCCTATGGCGGGGAACTGAAGCTTTCTTT,CASSLWRGTEAFF
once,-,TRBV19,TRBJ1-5,TGTGCCAGTAGTTCGGGTCAGCCCCAGCATTTT,CASSSGQPQHF
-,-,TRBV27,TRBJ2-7,TGTGCCAGCAGTTATCAGGGAACAGCCTACGAGCAGTACTTC,CASSYQGTAYEQYF
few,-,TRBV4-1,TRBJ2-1,TGCGCCAGCAGCCAAGATCTGGACTATTACAATGAGCAGTTCTTC,CASSQDLDYYNEQFF
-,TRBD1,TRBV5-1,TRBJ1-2,TGCGCCAGCAGCAAGACAGGGGGCTATGGCTACACCTTC,CASSKTGGYGYTF
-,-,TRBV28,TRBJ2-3,TGTGCCACCCGGTTCACAGATACGCAGTATTTT,CATRFTDTQYF
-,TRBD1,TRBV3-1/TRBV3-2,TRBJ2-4,TGTGCCAGCAGCCGACAGGGAAAAAACATTCAGTACTTC,CASSRQGKNIQYF
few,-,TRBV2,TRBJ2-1,TGTGCCAGCAGTCTTAACAATGAGCAGTTCTTC,CASSLNNEQFF
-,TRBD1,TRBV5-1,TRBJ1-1,TGCGCCAGCAGCTTGTTGGGGACAGGGGTGGTCACTGAAGCTTTCTTT,CASSLLGTGVVTEAFF
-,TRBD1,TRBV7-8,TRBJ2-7,TGTGCCAGCACTACCGGGACAGGGTCCTCCTACGAGCAGTACTTC,CASTTGTGSSYEQYF
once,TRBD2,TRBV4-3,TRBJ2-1,TGCGCCAGCAGCCAAGAGGGTGGACGGGGGGTTTTTGAGCAGTTCTTC,CASSQEGGRGVFEQFF
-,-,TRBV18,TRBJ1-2,TGTGCCAGCTCACCGCGTGACAGTATAGGGACTAACTATGGCTACACCTTC,CASSPRDSIGTNYGYTF
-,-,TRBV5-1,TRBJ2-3,TGCGCCAGCAGCTTGGCCCGAGTAAGCACAGATACGCAGTATTTT,CASSLARVSTDTQYF
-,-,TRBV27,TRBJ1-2,TGTGCCAGCAGTTTATCGATCGGACTCTATGGCTACACCTTC,CASSLSIGLYGYTF
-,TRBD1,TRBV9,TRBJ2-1,TGTGCCAGCAGCGTCACAGGGGGCGCCTACAATGAGCAGTTCTTC,CASSVTGGAYNEQFF
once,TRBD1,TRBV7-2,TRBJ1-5,TGTGCCAGCAGCAGGGGGCCCACTCAGCCCCAGCATTTT,CASSRGPTQPQHF
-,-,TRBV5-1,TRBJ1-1,TGCGCCAGCAGCTTTCAGGGTTCGGCGAACACTGAAGCTTTCTTT,CASSFQGSANTEAFF
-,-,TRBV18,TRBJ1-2,TGTGCCAGCTCACCAACGACACTAGACCTTAACTATGGCTACACCTTC,CASSPTTLDLNYGYTF
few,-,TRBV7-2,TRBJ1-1,TGTGCCAGCAGTCCCATCGGGGGACGATCTGAAGCTTTCTTT,CASSPIGGRSEAFF
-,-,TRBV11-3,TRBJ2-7,TGTGCCAGCAGCTTAGGGCCTTACCCCTACGAGCAGTACTTC,CASSLGPYPYEQYF
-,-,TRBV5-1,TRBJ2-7,TGCGCCAGCAGCTTTGGATGGGCCGAGCAGTACTTC,CASSFGWAEQYF
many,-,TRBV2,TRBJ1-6,TGTGCCAGCTCCAGGCAGGGATTTAATTCACCCCTCCACTTT,CASSRQGFNSPLHF
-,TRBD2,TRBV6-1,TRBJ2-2,TGTGCCAGCAGTGAATCTAAGGGGAGGGGATACACCGGGGAGCTGTTTTTT,CASSESKGRGYTGELFF
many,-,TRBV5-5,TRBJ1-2,TGTGCCAGCAGCTTGTCGGGGGTCTCTAACTATGGCTACACCTTC,CASSLSGVSNYGYTF
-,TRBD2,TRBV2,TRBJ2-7,TGTGCCAGCAGACTTAGCGGGGTCTCCTACGAGCAGTACTTC,CASRLSGVSYEQYF
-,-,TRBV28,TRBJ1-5,TGTGCCAGCGGCCTTTATAGGCAGGGGAATCAGCCCCAGCATTTT,CASGLYRQGNQPQHF
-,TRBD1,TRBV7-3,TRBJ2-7,TGTGCCAGCAGCCGGGACAGGGACCACGAGCAGTACTTC,CASSRDRDHEQYF
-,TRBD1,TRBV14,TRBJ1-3,TGTGCCAGCAGCCGGACAGGGGGTACTGGAAACACCATATATTTT,CASSRTGGTGNTIYF
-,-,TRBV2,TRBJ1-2,TGTGCCAGCAGTGAAGAGATTAGCTATGGCTACACCTTC,CASSEEISYGYTF
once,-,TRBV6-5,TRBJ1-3,TGTGCCAGCTTCCGAGGGGGGGGCTCTGGAAACACCATATATTTT,CASFRGGGSGNTIYF
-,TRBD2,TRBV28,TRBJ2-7,TGTGCCAGCAGTTTGGGATCTTTTAGGTACAGACCGACTAGCGGGCCCTCCTACGAGCAGTACTTC,CASSLGSFRYRPTSGPSYEQYF
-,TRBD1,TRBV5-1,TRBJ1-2,TGCGCCAGCAGCCCGGACAGGCGCATCTATGGCTACACCTTC,CASSPDRRIYGYTF
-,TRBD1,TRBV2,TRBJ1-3,TGTGCCAGCAGCTCACAGGGGTCGTCTGGAAACACCATATATTTT,CASSSQGSSGNTIYF
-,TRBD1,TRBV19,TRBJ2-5,TGTGCCAGTAGTTATAGTGGGACAGGGTACCAAGAGACCCAGTACTTC,CASSYSGTGYQETQYF